A single sample is the source of the 8 T cell receptor beta chains below, sequenced in a study of T cells after yellow fever vaccination. TCRdb fed the 5' RACE reads into MiXCR, producing one record per CDR3 protein. Altogether some 550,000 distinct CDR3 sequences are present, 19% being singletons, with the ten largest covering roughly an eighth. The material sequenced was PBMCs, taken 15 days after the yellow fever booster vaccination. The receptor source for this set is a man aged 25 to 40 who received the YFV17D yellow fever vaccine.

This clonotype was seen a few times. The gene calls are TRBV29-1 and TRBJ2-3; no clear D gene. The CDR3 has 11 residues. Germline CDR1 is SQVTM and CDR2 is ANQGSEA. With 4 bases removed from V and 6 bases from J, the gap between germline ends came to 8 bases. This chain's CDR3 is CSVVLFDTQYF. The CDR3 nucleotides are TGCAGCGTTGTCCTATTCGATACGCAGTATTTT.

This clonotype was seen a handful of times. The J gene is TRBJ2-3, the V gene TRBV12-3 or TRBV12-4; the match to TRBD2 covers 10 bases. This CDR3 is built from 16 residues. The V gene end was trimmed by 6 bases and the J gene end by 2 bases; junction bases not matched to a gene: 8. CDR3 amino acids: CASSSRLAGTTDTQYF. The CDR3, as DNA: TGTGCCAGCAGCTCCCGACTAGCGGGTACCACAGATACGCAGTATTTT.

The V gene is TRBV10-2, the J gene TRBJ2-7, with 9 nucleotides matching TRBD1. Losses at the gene ends were 6 bases for V and 3 bases for J; bases not matched to a gene: 9. The CDR3 sequence is 15 residues long. Looked up from germline, CDR1 is WSHSY and CDR2 is SAAADI. CDR3 DNA sequence: TGCGCCAGCAGACTCACTTCGACAGGGGGCTACGAGCAGTACTTC. Translated, it gives CASRLTSTGGYEQYF.

The rearrangement links TRBV9 to TRBJ2-7, with a possible D match to TRBD1 (5 bases). Germline lookup yields CDR1 SGDLS and CDR2 YYNGEE. The V end lost 0 bases, the J end lost 6 bases, and 13 bases lay between the germline ends. This CDR3 is 14 amino acids long. CDR3 coding DNA: TGTGCCAGCAGCGTAGATGCAGGGCTATCCGAGCAGTACTTC. As protein: CASSVDAGLSEQYF.

The chain carries TRBV28 and TRBJ2-2, with 7 bases that match TRBD2. The CDR3 is made up of 14 amino acids. Trimming removed 8 bases from V and 6 bases from J; junction bases left unmatched: 9. CDR1 and CDR2 (germline): MDHEN, SYDVKM. The CDR3 coding sequence is TGTGCCAGCGGGAAGTTGGGGGGGGCCGGGGAGCTGTTTTTT. Translation: CASGKLGGAGELFF.

The chain uses TRBV28 and TRBJ1-3; tentatively, D is TRBD1 (5 bases). Trimming took 7 bases from V and 2 from J, leaving 15 bases between them. The CDR3 runs 15 residues. Germline CDR1 MDHEN, CDR2 SYDVKM. CDR3 DNA sequence: TGTGCCAGCACCCTAGGGACGTGGACTGGAAACACCATATATTTT. It specifies CASTLGTWTGNTIYF.

In this sample, this clonotype turned up a few times. V and J are TRBV10-3 and TRBJ2-3; D not resolved. V was clipped by 10 bases and J by 0 bases, with 8 bases between them. There are 12 residues in the CDR3. CDR1 and CDR2 (germline): ENHRY, SYGVKD. The CDR3: CANRGSTDTQYF. Written as DNA, the CDR3 is TGTGCCAACCGCGGAAGCACAGATACGCAGTATTTT.

CDR3: CASSPLGSFSYEQYF. DNA for the CDR3: TGTGCCAGCAGCCCCCTGGGGAGTTTTTCCTACGAGCAGTACTTC. The chain joins TRBV3-1 to TRBJ2-7; tentatively, D is TRBD2 (5 bases). This CDR3 contains 15 residues. Per the germline V gene, CDR1 is LGHDT and CDR2 is YNNKEL (reference sequence). The V gene lost 4 bases and the J gene lost 1 base, with 14 bases spanning the gap.